This TCR beta chain is drawn from a study of T-cell memory formation after mild COVID-19 (dated by TCRdb to 2020 to 2023). Regarding the research as a whole: TCR sequence clusters from the two donors were found to be largely donor specific. Two young, previously healthy adult volunteers, one female and one male, were included in the cohort. T-cell clones expanding and contracting after mild COVID-19 in a couple of donors were tracked by longitudinal TCRalpha and TCRbeta repertoire sequencing. The paper's findings and limits, for the study overall: The study included only a couple of mild cases, and larger cohorts that include severe cases with pre-infection samples were judged to be necessary. Balanced CD4/CD8 phenotypes were observed for clones contracting from day 15 to 85, whereas a bias towards CD4+ was observed for a second wave of clones expanding from day 15 to 37. Contracting CD4+ clones were located mainly in the CM and EM memory subsets, whereas CD8+ clones were found to be enriched in EMRA. The second-wave clones that peaked on day 37 were not confirmed to be SARS-CoV-2 specific. Some responding clones were detected in pre-infection memory, which suggested that pre-existing cross-reactive memory T cells had joined the SARS-CoV-2 response.

The CDR3, from cysteine to phenylalanine, totals 13 residues. Solely the CDR3 DNA is kept, with 39 bases framed from the first base. CDR1 is given as SGHTA and CDR2 as FQGNSA, both from the germline V gene. V lost 0 bases and J lost 12 bases; the stretch between them is 14 bases long. The listed sequencing device is Illumina NovaSeq 6000. TCRalpha and TCRbeta cDNA libraries were built by 5'RACE with constant-segment primers, adding sample barcodes and unique molecular identifiers. RNA was extracted from every sample with Trizol reagent. Library amplification was performed in two PCR steps, and a second sample barcode and Illumina TruSeq adapters were introduced in the second step. Sequencing of the libraries was done on an Illumina NovaSeq, producing 2 x 150 bp paired-end reads. Per the authors' processing: The reads were demultiplexed and collapsed into UMI-guided consensus sequences using migec v1.2.7. With mixcr v2.1.11, UMI consensuses were aligned to TRA and TRB V and J templates and assembled into clonotypes. Expanded or contracted clonotypes were those called significant by both edgeR and NoisET, with noise models trained on biological replicates. For edgeR calls, the cutoffs were a false discovery rate-adjusted p below 0.01 and a log2 fold-change threshold of 1. As an exploratory analysis of dynamics, max-normalized trajectories of the 1000 most abundant clonotypes were examined by PCA with hierarchical clustering. Separately sequenced CD4+ and CD8+ repertoires were used to assign a CD4 or CD8 phenotype to each responding clone. TCRdb's own reprocessing of the public reads used fastp at Q25 and MiXCR and kept productive beta chains. When rows share a CDR3 protein, they turn into one entry using the most common DNA and genes. The V and J calls reflect TCRdb's pipeline rather than the authors' work. The sample table records 140,000 to 150,000 distinct CDR3 sequences; roughly 6.3% of these occur just once. The ten top clones hold more than 2% of the sample.

Ficoll-Paque density gradient centrifugation was used to isolate PBMCs. This clonotype was counted ten times or more. The antigen it binds to is not known. Base qualities are not recorded, but no much larger clone differs from it by a single base. The rearrangement combines TRBV7-2 with TRBJ2-5, and possibly TRBD2, on 6 matching bases. This clonotype originated in an adult woman who had mild COVID-19 (a few samples of this study predate the infection). The sample titles of this study are shuffled in the database, so cell type and time point are left out; the donor was told from shared clones. Sequenced material: PBMCs or a T cell subset sorted from them (not recorded which). The nucleotides read TGTGCCAGCAGCTTAGCGCGGGACTCCGCTAAGTACTTC. The encoded protein is CASSLARDSAKYF.